Listed here is a single T cell receptor (beta chain). Its specific antigen is unknown. No much larger clonotype is one base removed from it; base qualities were not supplied. The CDR3 sequence holds 13 residues, the cysteine and phenylalanine included. Solely the CDR3 DNA is kept, with 39 bases framed from the first base. The germline V gene encodes CDR1 MNHEY and CDR2 SVGAGI. V loses 0 bases of germline sequence and J loses 6 bases, and the interval between the two ends is 6 bases. TCRbeta CDR3 regions were amplified from genomic DNA by means of the immunoSEQ Assay, a bias-controlled multiplex PCR. Per the original workflow: Nucleated cell counts per sample were estimated from amplification of reference gene primers within the assay. To quantify the absolute abundance of each unique TCRbeta CDR3 rearrangement, sequence reads were collapsed and filtered. Productive Simpson clonality was computed per sample as the square root of Simpson's diversity index over productive rearrangements. The table comes from immuneACCESS by way of TCRdb, which keeps in-frame sequences with V and J called. Part of the clones is missing from these tables; in studies checked, under half for an unresolved V gene and the rest for unknown reasons. V and J calls and clone size are given by that table; D and trimming were obtained from the DNA. This sample holds 270,000 or so clones; roughly 90% were observed only once. In total, the top ten clones hold about 2.3% of the sample.

The sample comes from a study of blood T cell repertoires in COVID-19 (dated by TCRdb to the early 2020s). For context, the study as a whole: Collaborator samples came from the United States, Italy and Spain and covered acute and convalescent phases of COVID-19. The material from the prospective study consisted of cDNA or gDNA derived from T cells, B-cell-depleted T cells, or PBMCs. The dataset comprised deeply sampled blood TCRbeta repertoires from subjects exposed to, actively infected with, or recovered from COVID-19. A freely available public database, intended as a resource for researchers studying the immune response to SARS-CoV-2, is where the repertoires were released. Samples came from the ongoing ImmuneRACE study (first 160 participants) plus 1,254 subjects from 6 global collaborators. A de-identified subject ID, COVID-19 status, age in years and sex were almost always included in the sample metadata. Where HLA class I and class II types were available, the types were taken from metadata supplied by the sample provider, not from assay-based typing. General findings and caveats noted by the study authors: The amount of clinical and demographic metadata varied by source and participant and was provided uncurated.

Enrolling through a virtual design, the prospective study's participants ranged in age from roughly 18 to 89 years and lived across 24 United States geographic areas. In the prospective study, cohorts were assigned on the basis of participant-reported clinical history obtained from a screening survey and a study questionnaire. Mobile phlebotomists in the prospective study collected whole blood, serum and a nasopharyngeal or oropharyngeal swab from every participant. Over a roughly 2-month period, participants in the prospective study had the option of providing additional blood draws and questionnaires. Blood samples from the prospective study were shipped frozen or at room temperature prior to DNA extraction.

The sequenced sample was PBMCs or T cells enriched from blood (not recorded which). This sequence uses TRBV6-5 and TRBJ2-1, with TRBD1 perhaps the D gene, on 6 matching bases. The clonotype comes from a woman in her thirties or forties with acute COVID-19. The sequenced DNA: TGTGCCAGCAGTTACTCACAGGGCAATGAGCAGTTCTTC. This codes for CASSYSQGNEQFF.